A single sample is the source of the 8 T cell receptor beta chains below, sequenced in a study of blood T cell repertoires in COVID-19. This table comes from immunoSEQ multiplex PCR, and its TCRdb copy is limited to in-frame clones, with some not included. The sample records about 430,000 clones, more than 70% being singletons. The sample consisted of PBMCs or T cells enriched from blood (not recorded which). The receptor source for this set is a young woman who had been exposed to COVID-19.

V and J are TRBV28 and TRBJ1-6; possibly TRBD1 for D (5 bases). Trimming pared 3 bases from V and 5 bases from J, leaving 14 bases between. Germline CDR1 and CDR2: MDHEN and SYDVKM. The length of the CDR3 is 16 residues. The CDR3 is CASSLAGGRNNSPLHF. The CDR3 DNA is TGTGCCAGCAGTTTGGCGGGGGGACGGAATAATTCACCCCTCCACTTT. The full variable domain, completed using reference TRBV28 and TRBJ1-6, is DVKVTQSSRYLVKRTGEKVFLECVQDMDHENMFWYRQDPGLGLRLIYFSYDVKMKEKGDIPEGYSVSREKKERFSLILESASTNQTSMYLCASSLAGGRNNSPLHFGNGTRLTVT.

The chain carries TRBV10-3 and TRBJ2-5; a weak D match, TRBD2 (5 bases). Germline V gene lookup returns CDR1 ENHRY and CDR2 SYGVKD. The CDR3 is made up of 16 amino acids. V lost 4 bases to trimming and J lost 5 bases, with 20 bases between them. CDR3: CAISGGAILKGETQYF. CDR3 nucleotides: TGTGCCATCAGTGGGGGAGCAATTCTCAAAGGCGAGACCCAGTACTTC.

The rearrangement uses TRBV7-9 and TRBJ2-1; 8 nucleotides align to TRBD2. The CDR3 covers 18 residues. V trimming: 4 bases; J trimming: 1 base; junction bases outside the gene matches: 12. Germline CDR1 reads SEHNR; CDR2 reads FQNEAQ (reference sequence). The chain's CDR3 is CASSSSAPLAESYNEQFF. As DNA, the CDR3 is TGTGCCAGCAGCTCCTCGGCCCCACTAGCGGAGTCCTACAATGAGCAGTTCTTC.

The rearrangement links TRBV6-5 to TRBJ2-7; TRBD1 is a possible D gene (5 bases). Per the germline V gene, CDR1 is MNHEY and CDR2 is SVGAGI. Trimming shortened V by 0 bases and J by 4 bases, and 7 bases separated the two germline ends. CDR3 length: 13 residues. The CDR3 sequence: CASSYSDRYEQYF. Here the CDR3 DNA reads TGTGCCAGCAGTTACTCCGACAGATACGAGCAGTACTTC.

The CDR3 coding sequence is TGTGCCAGCAGTCTGGACAGAGCTAATCAGCCCCAGCATTTT. Amino acids: CASSLDRANQPQHF. The chain is built from TRBV6-5 and TRBJ1-5, with D possibly being TRBD1 (6 bases). This CDR3 has 14 residues. V gave up 5 bases and J gave up 4 bases, with 12 bases separating them. The V gene's germline CDR1 is MNHEY and CDR2 SVGAGI.

V usage is TRBV28 and J usage is TRBJ2-7; the D gene is possibly TRBD1 (5 bases). The V and J ends lost 5 bases and 3 bases respectively, with 17 bases between them. Germline V lookup: CDR1 MDHEN, CDR2 SYDVKM. The CDR3 runs 15 residues. As DNA, the CDR3 is TGTGCCAGCAGTGACGCAAGATCAGGGTACTACGAGCAGTACTTC. Translated: CASSDARSGYYEQYF.

V is TRBV4-3 and J is TRBJ2-2; 7 bases agree with TRBD1. Germline CDR1 and CDR2: LGHNA and YSLEER. V gave up 8 bases and J gave up 0 bases; unmatched junction bases: 6. The CDR3 is 15 residues long. This chain's CDR3 is CASGQDTTNTGELFF. DNA for the CDR3: TGCGCCAGCGGACAGGACACCACGAACACCGGGGAGCTGTTTTTT.

Here the CDR3 DNA reads TGTGCCAGCAGGGGTGGGACAGGCGGGCTAACTAATGAAAAACTGTTTTTT. Residues: CASRGGTGGLTNEKLFF. The rearrangement joins TRBV2 to TRBJ1-4; 8 bases match TRBD1. The germline gives CDR1 SNHLY, CDR2 FYNNEI. The CDR3 extends over 17 amino acids. The V gene end was trimmed by 6 bases and the J gene end by 1 base; junction bases not matched to a gene: 10.